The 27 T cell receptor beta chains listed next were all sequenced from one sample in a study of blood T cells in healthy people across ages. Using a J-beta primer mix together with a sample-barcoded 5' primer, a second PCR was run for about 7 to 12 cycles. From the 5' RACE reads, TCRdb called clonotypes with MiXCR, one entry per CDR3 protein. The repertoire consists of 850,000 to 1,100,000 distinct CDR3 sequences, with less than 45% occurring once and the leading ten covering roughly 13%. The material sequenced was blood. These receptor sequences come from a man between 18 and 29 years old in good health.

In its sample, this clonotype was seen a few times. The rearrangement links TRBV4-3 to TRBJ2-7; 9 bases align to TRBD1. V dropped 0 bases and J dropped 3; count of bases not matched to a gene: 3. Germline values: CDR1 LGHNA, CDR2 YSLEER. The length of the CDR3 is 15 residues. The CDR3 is CASSQESTGGYEQYF. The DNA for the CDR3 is TGCGCCAGCAGCCAAGAGTCGACAGGGGGCTACGAGCAGTACTTC.

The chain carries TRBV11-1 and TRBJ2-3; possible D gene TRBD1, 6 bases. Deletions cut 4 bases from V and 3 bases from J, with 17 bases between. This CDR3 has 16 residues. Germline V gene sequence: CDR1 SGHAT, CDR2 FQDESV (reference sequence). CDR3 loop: CASSSERAGETDTQYF. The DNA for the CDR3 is TGTGCCAGCAGCTCCGAACGGGCAGGGGAAACAGATACGCAGTATTTT. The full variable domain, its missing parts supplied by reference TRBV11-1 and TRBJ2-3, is EAEVAQSPRYKITEKSQAVAFWCDPISGHATLYWYRQILGQGPELLVQFQDESVVDDSQLPKDRFSAERLKGVDSTLKIQPAELGDSAMYLCASSSERAGETDTQYFGPGTRLTVL.

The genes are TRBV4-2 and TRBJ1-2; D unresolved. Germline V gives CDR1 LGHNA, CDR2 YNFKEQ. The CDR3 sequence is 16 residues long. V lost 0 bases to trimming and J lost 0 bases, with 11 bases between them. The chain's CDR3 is CASSQDRTRPNYGYTF. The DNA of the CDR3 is TGTGCCAGCAGCCAAGACAGGACCCGACCTAACTATGGCTACACCTTC.

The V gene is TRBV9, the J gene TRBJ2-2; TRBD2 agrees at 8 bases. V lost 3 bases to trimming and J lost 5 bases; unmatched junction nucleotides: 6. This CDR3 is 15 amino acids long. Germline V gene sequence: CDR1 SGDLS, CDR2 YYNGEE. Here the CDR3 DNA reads TGTGCCAGCAGCGGGCGGACTAGCAGTACCGGGGAGCTGTTTTTT. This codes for CASSGRTSSTGELFF.

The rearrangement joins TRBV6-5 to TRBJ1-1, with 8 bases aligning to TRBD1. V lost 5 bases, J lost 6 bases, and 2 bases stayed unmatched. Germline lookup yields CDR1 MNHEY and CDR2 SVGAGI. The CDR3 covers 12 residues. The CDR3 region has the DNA TGTGCCAGCAGTCCAGGGGGCCCTGAAGCTTTCTTT. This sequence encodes CASSPGGPEAFF.

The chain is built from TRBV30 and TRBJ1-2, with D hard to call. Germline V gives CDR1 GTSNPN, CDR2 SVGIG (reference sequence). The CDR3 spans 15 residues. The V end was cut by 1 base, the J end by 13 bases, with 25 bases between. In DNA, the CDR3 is TGTGCCTGGAGTGGGCATGAAACCCCCTTAGAGTGGGGCACCTTC. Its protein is CAWSGHETPLEWGTF.

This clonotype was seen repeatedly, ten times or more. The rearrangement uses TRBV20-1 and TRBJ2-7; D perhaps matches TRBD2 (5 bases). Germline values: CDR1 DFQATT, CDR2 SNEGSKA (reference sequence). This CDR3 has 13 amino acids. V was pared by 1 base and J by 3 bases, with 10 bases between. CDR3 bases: TGCAGTGCTAGAGCGTACCGGGGCTACGAGCAGTACTTC. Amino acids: CSARAYRGYEQYF.

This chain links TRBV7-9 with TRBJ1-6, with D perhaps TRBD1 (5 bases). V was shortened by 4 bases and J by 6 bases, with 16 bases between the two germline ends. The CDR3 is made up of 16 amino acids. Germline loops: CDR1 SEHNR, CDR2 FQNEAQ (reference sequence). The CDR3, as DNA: TGTGCCAGCAGCTCAAGGACCGCCGGGGCTAATTCACCCCTCCACTTT. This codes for CASSSRTAGANSPLHF.

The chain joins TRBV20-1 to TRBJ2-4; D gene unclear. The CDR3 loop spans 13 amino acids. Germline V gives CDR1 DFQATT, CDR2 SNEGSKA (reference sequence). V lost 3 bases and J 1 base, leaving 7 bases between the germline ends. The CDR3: CSASIGAKNIQYF. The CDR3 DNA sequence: TGCAGTGCTAGTATAGGGGCCAAAAACATTCAGTACTTC.

The CDR3 protein is CASSPQISYEQYF. The CDR3 nucleotides read TGTGCCAGCAGCCCACAGATCTCCTACGAGCAGTACTTC. The V call is TRBV7-9, the J call TRBJ2-7; the D is unclear. Germline CDR1 reads SEHNR; CDR2 reads FQNEAQ (reference sequence). This CDR3 is 13 amino acids long. V was shortened by 5 bases and J by 0 bases, with 8 bases between the two germline ends.

The DNA of the CDR3 is TGTGCCAGCAGCTCACAATCGGGTGATAATGAAAAACTGTTTTTT. Translation gives CASSSQSGDNEKLFF. The chain links TRBV5-6 to TRBJ1-4; D call uncertain. CDR3 length: 15 residues. V lost 3 bases, J lost 4 bases, and 13 bases lay in between. CDR1 is SGHDT, CDR2 YYEEEE, per germline.

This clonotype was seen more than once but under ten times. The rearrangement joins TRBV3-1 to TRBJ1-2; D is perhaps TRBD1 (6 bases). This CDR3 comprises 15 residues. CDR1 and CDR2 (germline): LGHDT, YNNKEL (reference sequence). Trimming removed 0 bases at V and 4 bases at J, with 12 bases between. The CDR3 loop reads CASSQDTNRVYGYTF. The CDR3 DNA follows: TGTGCCAGCAGCCAAGATACGAACAGGGTCTATGGCTACACCTTC.

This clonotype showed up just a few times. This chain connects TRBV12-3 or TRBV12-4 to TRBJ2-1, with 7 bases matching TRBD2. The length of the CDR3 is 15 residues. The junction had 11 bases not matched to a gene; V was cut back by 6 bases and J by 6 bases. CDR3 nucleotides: TGTGCCAGCAGCCCGACTAGCTGGTCGCTCAATGAGCAGTTCTTC. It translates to CASSPTSWSLNEQFF.

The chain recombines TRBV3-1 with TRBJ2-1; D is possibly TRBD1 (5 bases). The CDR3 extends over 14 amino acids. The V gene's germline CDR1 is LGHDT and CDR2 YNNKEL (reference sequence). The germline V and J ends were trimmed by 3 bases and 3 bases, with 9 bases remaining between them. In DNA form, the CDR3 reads TGTGCCAGCAGCCAGAGTGACAGCTACAATGAGCAGTTCTTC. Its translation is CASSQSDSYNEQFF.

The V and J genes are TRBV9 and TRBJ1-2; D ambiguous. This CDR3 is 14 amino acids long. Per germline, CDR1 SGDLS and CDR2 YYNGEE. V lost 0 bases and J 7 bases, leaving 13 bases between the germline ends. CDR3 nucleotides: TGTGCCAGCAGCGTAGCGGTCGCAGTCTCTGGCTACACCTTC. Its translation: CASSVAVAVSGYTF.

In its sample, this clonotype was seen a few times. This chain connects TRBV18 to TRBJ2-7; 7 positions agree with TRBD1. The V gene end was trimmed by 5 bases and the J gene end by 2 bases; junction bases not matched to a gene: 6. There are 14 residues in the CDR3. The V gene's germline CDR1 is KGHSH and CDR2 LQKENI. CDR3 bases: TGTGCCAGCTCATCTACGGACAGGCCCTACGAGCAGTACTTC. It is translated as CASSSTDRPYEQYF.

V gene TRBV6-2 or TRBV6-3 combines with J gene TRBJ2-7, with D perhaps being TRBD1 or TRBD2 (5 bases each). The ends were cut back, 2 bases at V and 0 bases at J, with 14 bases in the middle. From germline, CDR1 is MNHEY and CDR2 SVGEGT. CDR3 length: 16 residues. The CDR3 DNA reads TGTGCCAGCAGTTACCGGTGGGACGCGAGCTCCTACGAGCAGTACTTC. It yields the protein CASSYRWDASSYEQYF.

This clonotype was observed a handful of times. As DNA, the CDR3 is TGCAGCGTTGAGGGGACAGATTCTAGGGAGCAGTACTTC. Its protein is CSVEGTDSREQYF. V usage is TRBV29-1 and J usage is TRBJ2-7; 7 bases line up with TRBD1. V gave up 3 bases and J gave up 7 bases; unmatched junction bases: 9. The CDR3 totals 13 residues. Germline-derived CDR1 and CDR2 are SQVTM and ANQGSEA.

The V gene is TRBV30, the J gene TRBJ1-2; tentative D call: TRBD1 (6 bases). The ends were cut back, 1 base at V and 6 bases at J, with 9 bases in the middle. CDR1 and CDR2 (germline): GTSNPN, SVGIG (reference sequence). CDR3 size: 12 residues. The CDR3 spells CAWSAGVHGYTF. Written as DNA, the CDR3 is TGTGCCTGGAGTGCAGGGGTCCATGGCTACACCTTC.

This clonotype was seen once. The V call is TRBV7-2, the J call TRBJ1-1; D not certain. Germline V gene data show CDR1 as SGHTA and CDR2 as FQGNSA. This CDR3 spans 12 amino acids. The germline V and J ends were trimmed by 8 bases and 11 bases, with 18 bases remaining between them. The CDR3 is CASAIGRSQAFF. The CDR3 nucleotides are TGTGCCAGCGCCATTGGGAGGTCACAGGCTTTCTTT.

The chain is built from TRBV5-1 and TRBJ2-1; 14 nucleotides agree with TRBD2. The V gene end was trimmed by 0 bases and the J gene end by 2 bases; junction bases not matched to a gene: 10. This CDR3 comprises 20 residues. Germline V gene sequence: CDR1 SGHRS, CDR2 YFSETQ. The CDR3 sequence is CASSLAPGTSGGFPYNEQFF. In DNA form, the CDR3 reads TGCGCCAGCAGCTTGGCCCCTGGGACTAGCGGGGGTTTCCCCTACAATGAGCAGTTCTTC.

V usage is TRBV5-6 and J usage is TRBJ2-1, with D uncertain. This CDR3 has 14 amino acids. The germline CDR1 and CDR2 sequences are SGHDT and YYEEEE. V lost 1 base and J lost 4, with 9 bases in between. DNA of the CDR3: TGTGCCAGCAGCTTGTCCGGCAGATACAATGAGCAGTTCTTC. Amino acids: CASSLSGRYNEQFF.

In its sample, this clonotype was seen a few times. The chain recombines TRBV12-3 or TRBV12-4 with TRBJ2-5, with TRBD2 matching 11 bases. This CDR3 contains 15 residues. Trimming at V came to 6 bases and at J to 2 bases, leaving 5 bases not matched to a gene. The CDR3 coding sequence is TGTGCCAGCAGATGTAGCGGGGGGGCTCAAGAGACCCAGTACTTC. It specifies CASRCSGGAQETQYF.

The CDR3 bases are TGTGCCAGCAGCCAAGAGGAGGGTCTAACCTACGAGCAGTACTTC. Translated: CASSQEEGLTYEQYF. V usage is TRBV4-2 and J usage is TRBJ2-7, with a tentative D call TRBD2 (6 bases). CDR3 length equals 15 residues. V was pared by 0 bases and J by 2 bases, with 11 bases between. From germline, CDR1 is LGHNA and CDR2 YNFKEQ.

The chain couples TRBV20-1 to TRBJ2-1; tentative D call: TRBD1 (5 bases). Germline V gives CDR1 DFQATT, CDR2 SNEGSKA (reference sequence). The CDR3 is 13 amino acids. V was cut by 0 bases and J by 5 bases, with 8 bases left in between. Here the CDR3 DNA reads TGCAGTGCTAGAGACAGGGTAAACAATGAGCAGTTCTTC. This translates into CSARDRVNNEQFF.

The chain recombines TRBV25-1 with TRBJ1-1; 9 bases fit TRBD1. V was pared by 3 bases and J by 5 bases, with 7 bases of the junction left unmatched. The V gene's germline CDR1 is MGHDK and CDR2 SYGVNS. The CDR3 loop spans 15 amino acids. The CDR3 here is CASSESGTGWTEAFF. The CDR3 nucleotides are TGTGCCAGCAGTGAGTCCGGGACAGGGTGGACTGAAGCTTTCTTT.

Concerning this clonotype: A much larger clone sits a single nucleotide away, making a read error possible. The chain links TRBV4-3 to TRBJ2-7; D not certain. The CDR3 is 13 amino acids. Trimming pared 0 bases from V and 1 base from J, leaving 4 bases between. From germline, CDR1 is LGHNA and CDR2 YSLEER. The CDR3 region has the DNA TGCGCCAGCAGCCAAGAGCTTTCCTACGAGCAGTACTTC. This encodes CASSQELSYEQYF.